These 12 T cell receptor beta chains came from one sample sequenced in a study of blood T cells in healthy people across ages. Through a sample-barcoded 5' primer and a J-beta primer mix, a second PCR was run for roughly 7 to 12 cycles. MiXCR was run by TCRdb on the 5' RACE reads, yielding one entry per CDR3 protein. The sample lists more than 900,000 distinct CDR3 sequences; under 35% were seen once. The sample was also linked to a second study, of T cells of mothers and their children.

Input material: blood. Receptor source: a woman between 40 and 50 years old in good health.

About this clonotype itself: This may stem from a read error, because a much larger clone lies one nucleotide away. J is TRBJ2-7 and V is TRBV11-2; 7 bases agree with TRBD1. Germline values: CDR1 SGHAT, CDR2 FQNNGV. The CDR3 sequence is 15 residues long. CDR3 in amino acids: CVSSQQGPVSYEQYF. DNA of the CDR3: TGTGTCAGCAGCCAACAGGGGCCCGTATCATACGAGCAGTACTTC.

The sample holds many counts of this clonotype. The chain links TRBV12-3 or TRBV12-4 to TRBJ2-5; TRBD2 aligns across 7 bases. This CDR3 has 13 amino acids. The V gene end was trimmed by 6 bases and the J gene end by 5 bases; junction bases not matched to a gene: 6. The CDR3, as DNA: TGTGCCAGCAGGCTTAGCGGGCTGGAGACCCAGTACTTC. It codes for CASRLSGLETQYF.

This clonotype was seen only a few times. The chain joins TRBV27 to TRBJ2-4; perhaps D is TRBD1 or TRBD2 (5 bases each). The end of the DNA fits TRBJ2-7 better, so the J call may be wrong. The germline V gene has CDR1 MNHEY and CDR2 SMNVEV (reference sequence). CDR3 length equals 14 residues. The CDR3 protein is CASSFGDARYEQYF. CDR3 nucleotides: TGTGCCAGCAGTTTTGGGGACGCTCGCTACGAGCAGTACTTC.

This clonotype was picked up a small number of times. The chain carries TRBV20-1 and TRBJ2-1; D call uncertain. Germline V CDR1 and CDR2: DFQATT, SNEGSKA (reference sequence). Trimming removed 3 bases at V and 4 bases at J, with 16 bases between. CDR3 length: 15 residues. The CDR3 DNA is TGCAGTGCTAGTTGGAAGATTTACGTATACAATGAGCAGTTCTTC. Translated, it gives CSASWKIYVYNEQFF.

This clonotype was seen only a few times. The chain couples TRBV7-9 to TRBJ1-5; the D is unclear. V gave up 1 base and J gave up 3 bases, with 7 bases separating them. CDR1 SEHNR and CDR2 FQNEAQ come from the germline V gene (reference sequence). The CDR3 consists of 14 residues. CDR3 bases: TGTGCCAGCAGCTTAGGCGGCCACAATCAGCCCCAGCATTTT. Translating gives CASSLGGHNQPQHF.

At least ten counts were recorded for this clonotype. This chain joins TRBV10-3 and TRBJ2-7; 11 bases agree with TRBD1. In germline, CDR1 is ENHRY, CDR2 SYGVKD. The CDR3 has 15 residues. Trimming removed 8 bases from V and 5 bases from J; junction bases left unmatched: 11. The CDR3, as DNA: TGTGCCATCCGGCGGACAGGGGGCAGGAGCGACGAGCAGTACTTC. This codes for CAIRRTGGRSDEQYF.

CDR3 sequence (DNA): TGTGCCAGCAGGAGGGGAACAGGGTTAAATGAAAAACTGTTTTTT. Protein: CASRRGTGLNEKLFF. V usage is TRBV2 and J usage is TRBJ1-4; D might be TRBD1 (6 bases). V lost 6 bases, J lost 5 bases, and 16 bases lay in between. From germline, CDR1 is SNHLY and CDR2 FYNNEI. This CDR3 spans 15 amino acids.

The chain combines TRBV7-9 with TRBJ2-5; no clear D. With 4 bases removed from V and 4 bases from J, the gap between germline ends came to 13 bases. Germline CDR1 and CDR2: SEHNR and FQNEAQ (reference sequence). The CDR3 runs to 14 residues. The CDR3 here is CASSSSNRPETQYF. CDR3 nucleotides: TGTGCCAGCAGCTCGAGTAATCGCCCAGAGACCCAGTACTTC.

With respect to this clonotype: This may arise from a read error, as a much more abundant clone is one base away. The chain couples TRBV7-3 to TRBJ1-5; D is unclear. Germline CDR1 SGHTA, CDR2 FQGTGA. The CDR3 runs 16 residues. Here the CDR3 DNA reads TGTGCCAGCAGCCCAGAGGACCCCTCCCCAGGTCAGCCCCTGCATTTT. It is translated as CASSPEDPSPGQPLHF.

In its sample, this clonotype was seen many times. The chain uses TRBV12-3 or TRBV12-4 and TRBJ1-5; 7 bases are shared with TRBD1. J lost 4 bases, V lost 6 bases, and 3 bases had no gene match. The CDR3 is 13 amino acids. The CDR3: CASSPTGNQPQHF. CDR3 sequence (DNA): TGTGCCAGCAGCCCGACAGGGAATCAGCCCCAGCATTTT.

The chain is built from TRBV5-6 and TRBJ2-5; D assignment may be TRBD1 or TRBD2 (5 bases each). The germline V gene encodes CDR1 SGHDT and CDR2 YYEEEE. This CDR3 spans 19 amino acids. The V and J ends lost 0 bases and 11 bases respectively, with 32 bases between them. In DNA, the CDR3 is TGTGCCAGCAGCTTGGATCCCGGTGGGCAGTGGGGCACTAGGGATGAGCAGTACTTC. Residues: CASSLDPGGQWGTRDEQYF.

In its sample, this clonotype was seen many times. The chain joins TRBV11-2 to TRBJ2-5, with no clear D. This CDR3 spans 14 amino acids. V shed 2 bases and J shed 4 bases, with 11 bases lying between them. Per the germline V gene, CDR1 is SGHAT and CDR2 is FQNNGV. CDR3: CASSLTDLGETQYF. The CDR3 nucleotides read TGTGCCAGCAGCTTAACGGACCTAGGAGAGACCCAGTACTTC.